This TCR beta chain stems from a study of T cells after somatic rescue of genetic block. Data came from immunoSEQ multiplex PCR; TCRdb stores just in-frame clones and leaves some out. The data contain 45,000 to 70,000 clones, approximately 96% of them singletons. CDR1 is SGHRS, CDR2 YFSETQ, per germline. Trimming left V 3 bases short and J 2 bases short, with 8 bases between. This CDR3 is built from 13 residues. The sample taken for sequencing was peripheral blood mononuclear cells (PBMCs). J is TRBJ2-5 and V is TRBV5-1; weak D call: TRBD1 (5 bases). The TCR sequence derives from a child under two years old. This CDR3 is CASSSWTQETQYF. CDR3 in DNA: TGCGCCAGCAGCTCCTGGACACAAGAGACCCAGTACTTC.